This T cell receptor (beta chain) stems from a study of cytomegalovirus exposure and HLA in healthy donors. Broader study findings: Earlier analysis looked at TCR beta V segments, and most were productive about 90% or about 30% of the time.

At sampling all donors were nominally healthy, likely with unrecorded immune exposures. PCR employed 60 Vbeta and 13 Jbeta primers. The protocol was immunoSEQ multiplex PCR, while the TCRdb copy is restricted to in-frame clones and leaves out a portion. The sample lists about 85,000 clones, 75% to 90% seen once, with about 30% in the top ten. Trimming removed 6 bases from V and 6 bases from J; junction bases left unmatched: 8. There are 15 residues in the CDR3. Germline CDR1 and CDR2: SGDLS and YYNGEE. This clone was observed a single time. Its antigen is as yet unknown. The sequence derives from a man aged 50 or older in good health and CMV-seropositive. The chain couples TRBV9 to TRBJ2-3, with 12 bases identical to TRBD2. Sequencing was carried out using PBMCs. CDR3 sequence (DNA): TGTGCCAGCAACCCACTAGCGGGAGGTTTGGATACGCAGTATTTT. Translating gives CASNPLAGGLDTQYF. The whole variable domain, filled in from reference TRBV9 and TRBJ2-3, reads DSGVTQTPKHLITATGQRVTLRCSPRSGDLSVYWYQQSLDQGLQFLIQYYNGEERAKGNILERFSAQQFPDLHSELNLSSLELGDSALYFCASNPLAGGLDTQYFGPGTRLTVL.